The clone carrying this TCR beta chain turned up a few times. As yet, its antigen is unknown. A single record per CDR3 protein comes from TCRdb applying MiXCR to the RACE reads. The table has some 74,000 distinct CDR3 sequences, less than 15% seen once. These data are taken from a study of human T cells and chemical hapten exposure. As for the study in general: Cases of alopecia areata, totalis or universalis occurred in a predominantly female patient group. Findings and limits, study-wide: TCRs above 1 in 1000 frequency did not change with DPC sensitization.

The CDR3 is made up of 14 amino acids. Germline V lookup: CDR1 SGHTA, CDR2 FQGNSA. V lost 2 bases to trimming and J lost 1 base, with 8 bases between them. As to time point: pre-sensitization, week 0. Specified treatment: therapeutic diphenylcyclopropenone sensitization with weekly scalp DPC. Samples of blood were obtained prior to the application of each patch test. This clonotype was obtained from a woman in her 50s with alopecia areata. Some clones in this sample may be carry-over from other donors' samples. The sample consisted of whole blood, taken in connection with sensitization to the hapten diphenylcyclopropenone (DPC). The chain recombines TRBV7-2 with TRBJ1-1; weak D call: TRBD1 (5 bases). The CDR3 region has the DNA TGTGCCAGCAGCTTAAAAGGGGCGAACACTGAAGCTTTCTTT. It is translated as CASSLKGANTEAFF.